This paragraph covers one TCR beta chain sequence. Its specificity is not known. TCRdb's table, derived via immunoSEQ multiplex PCR, lists solely in-frame clones and lacks some. The sample includes 300,000 to 350,000 clones, approximately 90% of them seen just once. The sample belongs to a study of Ad26.COV2.S vaccination and SARS-CoV-2 variants. Study background: Intramuscularly, Ad26.COV2.S was given either once or twice, 56 days apart. Study results and caveats: Recipients of vaccine and of placebo showed similar breadth of their non-spike TCR repertoires.

The CDR3 length is 16 residues. Germline CDR1 reads SGHTS; CDR2 reads YDEGEE. V was trimmed by 4 bases and J by 2 bases, leaving 16 bases between them. Treatment reported: over 15 received Ad26.COV2.S at low or high dose, single or two shots; several received placebo; per-sample allocation not given. The study sampled participants on day 63 after the first vaccine or placebo injection. Boston hosted the donor, who was an adult aged 18-55 years. Participants' vaccine, an Ad26 vector, delivered Wuhan-strain SARS-CoV-2 spike. This chain joins TRBV5-8 and TRBJ2-1; TRBD1 or TRBD2 may be the D gene (5 bases each). This receptor was identified in a person aged 18-65 years who received the Ad26.COV2.S COVID-19 vaccine or a placebo. The sample here was peripheral blood, taken in a trial of Ad26.COV2.S vaccine versus placebo. The CDR3 loop reads CASSAAGTAAYNEQFF. CDR3 sequence (DNA): TGTGCCAGCAGCGCAGCCGGGACCGCGGCCTACAATGAGCAGTTCTTC.